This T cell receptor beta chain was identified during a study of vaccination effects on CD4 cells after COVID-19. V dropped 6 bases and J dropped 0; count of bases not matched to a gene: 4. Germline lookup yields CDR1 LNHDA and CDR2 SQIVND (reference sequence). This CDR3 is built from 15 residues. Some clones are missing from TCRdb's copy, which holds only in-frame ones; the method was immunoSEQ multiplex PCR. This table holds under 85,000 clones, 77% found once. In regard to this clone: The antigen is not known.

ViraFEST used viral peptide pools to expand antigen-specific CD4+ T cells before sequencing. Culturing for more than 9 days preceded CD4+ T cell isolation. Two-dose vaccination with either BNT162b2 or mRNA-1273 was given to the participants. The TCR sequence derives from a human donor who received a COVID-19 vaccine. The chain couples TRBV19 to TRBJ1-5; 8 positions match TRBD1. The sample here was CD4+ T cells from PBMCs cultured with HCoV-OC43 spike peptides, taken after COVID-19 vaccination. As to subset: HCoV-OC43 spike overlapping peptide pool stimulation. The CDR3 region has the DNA TGTGCCAGTAGCCAGGACAGGGATAGCAATCAGCCCCAGCATTTT. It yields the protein CASSQDRDSNQPQHF.